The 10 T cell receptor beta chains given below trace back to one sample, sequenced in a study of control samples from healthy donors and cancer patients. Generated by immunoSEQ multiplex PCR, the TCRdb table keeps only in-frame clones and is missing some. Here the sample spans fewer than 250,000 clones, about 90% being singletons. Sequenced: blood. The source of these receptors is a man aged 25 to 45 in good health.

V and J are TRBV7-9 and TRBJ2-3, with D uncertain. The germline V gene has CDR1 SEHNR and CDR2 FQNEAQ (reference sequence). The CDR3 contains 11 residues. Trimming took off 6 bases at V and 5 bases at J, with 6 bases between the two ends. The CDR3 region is CASSQKDTQYF. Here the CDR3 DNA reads TGTGCCAGCAGTCAGAAAGATACGCAGTATTTT.

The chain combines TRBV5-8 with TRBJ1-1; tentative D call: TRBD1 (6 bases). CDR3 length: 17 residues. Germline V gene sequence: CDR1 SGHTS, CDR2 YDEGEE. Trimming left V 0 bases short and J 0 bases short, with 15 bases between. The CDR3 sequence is CASSLGTASLMNTEAFF. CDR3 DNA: TGTGCCAGCAGCTTGGGGACAGCCTCTCTAATGAACACTGAAGCTTTCTTT.

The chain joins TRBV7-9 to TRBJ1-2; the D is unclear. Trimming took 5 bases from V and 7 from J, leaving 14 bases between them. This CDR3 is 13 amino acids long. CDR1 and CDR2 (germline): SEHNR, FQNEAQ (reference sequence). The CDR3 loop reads CASSPPSVGGYTF. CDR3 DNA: TGTGCCAGCAGCCCCCCGTCGGTTGGTGGCTACACCTTC.

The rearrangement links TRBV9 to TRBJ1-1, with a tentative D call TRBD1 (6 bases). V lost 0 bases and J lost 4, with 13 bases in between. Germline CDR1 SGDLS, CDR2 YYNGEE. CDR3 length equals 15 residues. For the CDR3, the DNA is TGTGCCAGCAGCGTAGTAGCGGGGGGCGGCACTGAAGCTTTCTTT. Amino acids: CASSVVAGGGTEAFF.

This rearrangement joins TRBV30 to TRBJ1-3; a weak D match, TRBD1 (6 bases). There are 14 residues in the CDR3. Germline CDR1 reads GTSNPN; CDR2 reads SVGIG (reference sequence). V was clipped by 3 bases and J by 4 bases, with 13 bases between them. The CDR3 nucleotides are TGTGCCTGGAGGCCCAGGGGTAGCGGAAACACCATATATTTT. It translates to CAWRPRGSGNTIYF.

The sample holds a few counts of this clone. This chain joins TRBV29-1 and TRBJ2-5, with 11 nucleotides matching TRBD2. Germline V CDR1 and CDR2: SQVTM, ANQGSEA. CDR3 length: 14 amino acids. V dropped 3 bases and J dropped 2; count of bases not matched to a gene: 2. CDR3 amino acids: CSVDGTSGQETQYF. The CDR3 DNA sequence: TGCAGCGTTGACGGGACTAGCGGTCAAGAGACCCAGTACTTC.

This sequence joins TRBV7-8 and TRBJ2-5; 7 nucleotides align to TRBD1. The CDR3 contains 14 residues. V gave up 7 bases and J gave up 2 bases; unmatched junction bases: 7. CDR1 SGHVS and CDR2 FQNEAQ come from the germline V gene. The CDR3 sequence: CASTTRQGQETQYF. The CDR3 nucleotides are TGTGCCAGCACCACCCGACAGGGTCAAGAGACCCAGTACTTC.

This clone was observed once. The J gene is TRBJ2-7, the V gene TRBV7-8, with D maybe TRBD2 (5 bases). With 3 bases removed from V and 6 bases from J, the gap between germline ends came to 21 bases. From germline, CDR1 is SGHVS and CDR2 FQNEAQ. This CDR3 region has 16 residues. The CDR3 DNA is TGTGCCAGCAGCTTCGAGTTTTTGACCCTGGGGAGCGAGCAGTACTTC. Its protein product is CASSFEFLTLGSEQYF.

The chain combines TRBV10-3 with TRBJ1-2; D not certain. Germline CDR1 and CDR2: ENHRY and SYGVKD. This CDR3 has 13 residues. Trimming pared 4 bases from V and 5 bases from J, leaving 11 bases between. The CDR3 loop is CAISGGQVYGYTF. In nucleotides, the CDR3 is TGTGCCATCAGTGGCGGGCAGGTTTATGGCTACACCTTC.

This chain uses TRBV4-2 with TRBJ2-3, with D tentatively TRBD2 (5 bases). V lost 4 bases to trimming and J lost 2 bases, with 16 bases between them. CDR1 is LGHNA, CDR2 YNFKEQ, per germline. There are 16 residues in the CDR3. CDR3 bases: TGTGCCAGCAGCCCGGTTACGGGGAGTTTCACAGATACGCAGTATTTT. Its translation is CASSPVTGSFTDTQYF.